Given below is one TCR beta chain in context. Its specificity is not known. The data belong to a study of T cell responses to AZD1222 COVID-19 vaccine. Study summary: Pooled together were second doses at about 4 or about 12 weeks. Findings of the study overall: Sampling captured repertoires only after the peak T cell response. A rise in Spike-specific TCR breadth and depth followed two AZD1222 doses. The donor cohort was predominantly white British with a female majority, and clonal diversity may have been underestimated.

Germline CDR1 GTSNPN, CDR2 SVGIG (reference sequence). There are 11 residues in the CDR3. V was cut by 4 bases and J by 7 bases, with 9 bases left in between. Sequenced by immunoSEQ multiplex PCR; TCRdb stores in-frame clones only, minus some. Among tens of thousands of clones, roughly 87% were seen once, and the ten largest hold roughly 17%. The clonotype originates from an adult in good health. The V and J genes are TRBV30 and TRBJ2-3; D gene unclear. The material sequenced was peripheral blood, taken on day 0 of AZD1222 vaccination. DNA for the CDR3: TGTGCCTGGATCCTACGGTATACGCAGTATTTT. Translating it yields CAWILRYTQYF.